This TCR beta chain came from a study of blood T cell repertoires in COVID-19. Turning to the study itself: The United States, Italy and Spain supplied acute and convalescent COVID-19 samples. Nucleic acid was either cDNA or gDNA, and it came from T cells, B-cell-depleted T cells, or PBMCs.

From germline, CDR1 is SGHVS and CDR2 FQNEAQ. The CDR3 length is 12 residues. V lost 11 bases to trimming and J lost 0 bases, with 10 bases between them. Patients at the Seattle site were enrolled during active infection and followed longitudinally. The table came from immunoSEQ multiplex PCR; TCRdb's copy has only in-frame clones and leaves some out. This sample has about 300,000 clones, with 85% to 90% found just once. Sequenced sample: peripheral blood. The gene calls are TRBV7-8 and TRBJ1-2, with TRBD1 as a possible D gene (5 bases). The sequence came from a woman in her forties or fifties with COVID-19, enrolled during active disease. CDR3 bases: TGTGCCGGCGGGGGGTCTAACTATGGCTACACCTTC. Translated: CAGGGSNYGYTF.